The 30 T cell receptor beta chains given below trace back to one sample, sequenced in a study of long-term antiretroviral therapy in people with HIV. Survey-level immunoSEQ v3.0 assays were run. The repertoire was sequenced with immunoSEQ multiplex PCR; TCRdb's copy has only in-frame clones and lacks some. The repertoire has roughly 10,000 clones, roughly four fifths of them found once; the top ten carry under 20%. Specimen: unsorted PBMCs, collected 1.8 years after starting antiretroviral therapy. These TCRs come from a man aged 35 to 55 with HIV.

DNA for the CDR3: TGTGCCAGCAGCTTAGATTCGCTGGGGGGAAGCTCCTACAATGAGCAGTTCTTC. Its protein is CASSLDSLGGSSYNEQFF. V usage is TRBV7-8 and J usage is TRBJ2-1; tentatively, D is TRBD2 (6 bases). This CDR3 region has 18 residues. V was trimmed by 1 base and J by 0 bases, leaving 16 bases between them. Germline CDR1 is SGHVS and CDR2 is FQNEAQ.

The chain carries TRBV7-9 and TRBJ2-5; no firm D call. This CDR3 is 11 amino acids long. V lost 5 bases to trimming and J lost 3 bases, with 4 bases between them. CDR1 and CDR2 from the germline V gene are SEHNR and FQNEAQ (reference sequence). The CDR3 sequence: CASSPKETQYF. CDR3 bases: TGTGCCAGCAGCCCGAAAGAGACCCAGTACTTC.

Written as DNA, the CDR3 is TGTGCCAGCACCCTACTCGGGGGGGCGTATGGGGCCAACGTCCTGACTTTC. It codes for CASTLLGGAYGANVLTF. V usage is TRBV11-2 and J usage is TRBJ2-6; TRBD2 agrees at 8 bases. The germline V gene encodes CDR1 SGHAT and CDR2 FQNNGV. The CDR3 sequence is 17 residues long. The ends lost 7 bases at V and 3 bases at J; junction bases unmatched: 11.

The chain employs TRBV27 and TRBJ2-5; 13 bases match TRBD2. The CDR3 loop spans 19 amino acids. Trimming removed 4 bases from V and 2 bases from J; junction bases left unmatched: 13. Germline CDR1 and CDR2: MNHEY and SMNVEV (reference sequence). The CDR3 loop reads CASSSWTSGREARQETQYF. The CDR3 DNA reads as TGTGCCAGCAGTTCCTGGACTAGCGGGAGAGAGGCACGGCAAGAGACCCAGTACTTC.

The rearrangement links TRBV30 to TRBJ1-1, with D perhaps matching TRBD1 (6 bases). CDR1 and CDR2 from the germline V gene are GTSNPN and SVGIG (reference sequence). This CDR3 region has 12 residues. V gave up 0 bases and J gave up 6 bases, with 8 bases separating them. Written as DNA, the CDR3 is TGTGCCTGGAGTGTGGGGGGCCCTGAAGCTTTCTTT. Protein: CAWSVGGPEAFF.

V and J are TRBV7-3 and TRBJ2-1; D perhaps matches TRBD1 (6 bases). In germline, CDR1 is SGHTA, CDR2 FQGTGA. Trimming stripped 4 bases from V and 1 base from J, with 14 bases between. The CDR3 covers 16 residues. The CDR3 sequence: CASSYPPRGSYNEQFF. CDR3 bases: TGTGCCAGCAGCTACCCTCCCAGGGGTTCCTACAATGAGCAGTTCTTC.

The rearrangement uses TRBV4-1 and TRBJ1-4; D might be TRBD1 (5 bases). The germline V gene encodes CDR1 MGHRA and CDR2 YSYEKL. Trimming took off 1 base at V and 0 bases at J, with 18 bases between the two ends. The CDR3 covers 19 residues. CDR3 residues: CASSQGTGAGFPTNEKLFF. CDR3 nucleotides: TGCGCCAGCAGCCAAGGGACTGGGGCAGGATTCCCAACTAATGAAAAACTGTTTTTT.

The chain combines TRBV10-1 with TRBJ2-7; TRBD2 might be the D (6 bases). The V and J ends lost 5 bases and 3 bases respectively, with 14 bases between them. The CDR3 loop spans 14 amino acids. Germline values: CDR1 WNHNN, CDR2 SYGVQD (reference sequence). The CDR3 DNA follows: TGCGCCAGCAGTAGAACGGGAGCTGGCTACGAGCAGTACTTC. Its protein product is CASSRTGAGYEQYF.

This rearrangement joins TRBV7-6 to TRBJ2-5, with D perhaps TRBD1 (6 bases). Germline-derived CDR1 and CDR2 are SGHVS and FNYEAQ. The CDR3 contains 16 residues. With 5 bases removed from V and 9 bases from J, the gap between germline ends came to 25 bases. The CDR3, as DNA: TGTGCCAGCAGCCAAGCCAGGGGACGCCCGACGGCTCCCCAGTACTTC. This encodes CASSQARGRPTAPQYF.

This chain links TRBV7-6 with TRBJ1-1, with 9 bases that match TRBD1. The CDR3 contains 13 residues. The V gene's germline CDR1 is SGHVS and CDR2 FNYEAQ. The J segment lost 4 bases and the V segment lost 5 bases, leaving 2 bases of the junction unmatched. The CDR3 spells CASSTQGATEAFF. The CDR3 DNA is TGTGCCAGCAGCACACAGGGGGCCACTGAAGCTTTCTTT.

The chain employs TRBV5-4 and TRBJ2-4, with D perhaps TRBD2 (5 bases). Trimming stripped 0 bases from V and 5 bases from J, with 15 bases between. CDR1 SGHNT and CDR2 YYREEE come from the germline V gene (reference sequence). The CDR3 loop spans 16 amino acids. The CDR3 sequence is CASSLGLGRWQNIQYF. The CDR3 DNA reads as TGTGCCAGCAGCTTGGGTCTGGGGAGATGGCAAAACATTCAGTACTTC.

CDR3 DNA sequence: TGTGCCAGCAGCTCACGGGGACCAGAAGAGACCCAGTACTTC. Its protein is CASSSRGPEETQYF. The chain employs TRBV7-3 and TRBJ2-5; D assignment may be TRBD1 or TRBD2 (5 bases each). Deletions cut 4 bases from V and 3 bases from J, with 12 bases between. This CDR3 has 14 residues. Germline loops: CDR1 SGHTA, CDR2 FQGTGA. Looking up the rest from reference TRBV7-3 and TRBJ2-5 gives the full variable domain: GAGVSQTPSNKVTEKGKYVELRCDPISGHTALYWYRQSLGQGPEFLIYFQGTGAADDSGLPNDRFFAVRPEGSVSTLKIQRTERGDSAVYLCASSSRGPEETQYFGPGTRLLVL.

The chain couples TRBV7-9 to TRBJ2-1; 10 nucleotides agree with TRBD2. Germline V gives CDR1 SEHNR, CDR2 FQNEAQ (reference sequence). The junction had 3 bases not matched to a gene; V was cut back by 0 bases and J by 7 bases. The CDR3 consists of 15 residues. DNA of the CDR3: TGTGCCAGCAGCTTAGCGACTAGCGGGCTAAATGAGCAGTTCTTC. It yields the protein CASSLATSGLNEQFF.

This sequence joins TRBV10-3 and TRBJ2-7; TRBD2 matches at 9 bases. This CDR3 is 15 amino acids long. Unmatched junction bases numbered 3, after V lost 3 bases and J lost 0 bases. Germline V gives CDR1 ENHRY, CDR2 SYGVKD. The CDR3 region is CAISEASGVSYEQYF. In nucleotides, the CDR3 is TGTGCCATCAGTGAAGCTAGCGGGGTCTCCTACGAGCAGTACTTC.

The chain employs TRBV7-8 and TRBJ2-7; D is possibly TRBD1 (8 bases). Germline CDR1 reads SGHVS; CDR2 reads FQNEAQ. CDR3 length equals 16 residues. V was pared by 1 base and J by 3 bases, with 16 bases between. The CDR3 protein is CASSLVLADRDYEQYF. As DNA, the CDR3 is TGTGCCAGCAGCTTAGTCCTAGCGGACAGGGACTACGAGCAGTACTTC.

This clone has just a few counts. J is TRBJ2-1 and V is TRBV25-1; no firm D call. Germline lookup yields CDR1 MGHDK and CDR2 SYGVNS. Trimming took off 2 bases at V and 9 bases at J, with 8 bases between the two ends. The length of the CDR3 is 12 residues. The CDR3 is CASSEPDREQFF. CDR3 DNA sequence: TGTGCCAGCAGTGAACCGGATCGTGAGCAGTTCTTC. Using reference TRBV25-1 and TRBJ2-1 for the parts outside the CDR3, the full variable domain is EADIYQTPRYLVIGTGKKITLECSQTMGHDKMYWYQQDPGMELHLIHYSYGVNSTEKGDLSSESTVSRIRTEHFPLTLESARPSHTSQYLCASSEPDREQFFGPGTRLTVL.

This clone was seen just once. The chain employs TRBV7-9 and TRBJ1-1; 10 nucleotides match TRBD1. Trimming cost V 5 bases and J 1 base; bases outside gene matches: 7. This CDR3 spans 16 amino acids. Germline-derived CDR1 and CDR2 are SEHNR and FQNEAQ (reference sequence). In DNA form, the CDR3 reads TGTGCCAGCAGCACCCGAGGGACAGGGGCGAACACTGAAGCTTTCTTT. Residues: CASSTRGTGANTEAFF.

In its sample, this clone was seen once. The rearrangement links TRBV4-3 to TRBJ2-7, with D uncertain. V dropped 2 bases and J dropped 0 bases, with 8 bases sitting between them. CDR3 length equals 14 residues. The germline V gene has CDR1 LGHNA and CDR2 YSLEER. CDR3 DNA: TGCGCCAGCAGCCAATCAACCACCTCCTACGAGCAGTACTTC. This translates into CASSQSTTSYEQYF.

The chain uses TRBV14 and TRBJ2-1; either TRBD1 or TRBD2 may supply D (5 bases each). V lost 1 base and J lost 10, with 11 bases in between. CDR1 and CDR2 (germline): SGHDN, FVKESK. The CDR3 is made up of 13 amino acids. CDR3 bases: TGTGCCAGCAGCCAAGTGGGGACCGGCGAGCAGTTCTTC. It encodes CASSQVGTGEQFF.

The chain recombines TRBV27 with TRBJ1-1; D is undetermined. This CDR3 has 14 amino acids. Germline V gene data show CDR1 as MNHEY and CDR2 as SMNVEV (reference sequence). V shed 2 bases and J shed 6 bases, with 13 bases lying between them. The CDR3 loop reads CASSLMFPVSEAFF. The CDR3 DNA sequence: TGTGCCAGCAGTTTAATGTTTCCCGTCTCTGAAGCTTTCTTT.

This clone was counted once. The chain uses TRBV7-9 and TRBJ2-4; 11 nucleotides align to TRBD2. Trimming removed 2 bases from V and 5 bases from J; junction bases left unmatched: 2. CDR1 and CDR2 from the germline V gene are SEHNR and FQNEAQ (reference sequence). The CDR3 length is 15 residues. The chain's CDR3 is CASSLTSGRQNIQYF. The CDR3 DNA reads TGTGCCAGCAGCTTAACTAGCGGGAGACAAAACATTCAGTACTTC.

This clone was seen a few times. The chain uses TRBV5-4 and TRBJ2-5; the match to TRBD2 covers 7 bases. The CDR3 spans 17 residues. Looked up from germline, CDR1 is SGHNT and CDR2 is YYREEE (reference sequence). Trimming took 4 bases from V and 2 from J; bases not matched to a gene: 14. CDR3 sequence: CASSPHGGGPGQETQYF. DNA of the CDR3: TGTGCCAGCAGCCCCCATGGGGGAGGGCCAGGACAAGAGACCCAGTACTTC.

The chain joins TRBV7-9 to TRBJ2-3, with D unclear. Per germline, CDR1 SEHNR and CDR2 FQNEAQ (reference sequence). This CDR3 has 16 residues. The germline V and J ends were trimmed by 2 bases and 2 bases, with 14 bases remaining between them. The CDR3 nucleotides are TGTGCCAGCAGCTTAATAGTGGGAAACCCCACAGATACGCAGTATTTT. Its protein product is CASSLIVGNPTDTQYF.

The CDR3 nucleotides are TGCAGCGTTGGACAGGGGGATAGCAATCAGCCCCAGCATTTT. Translated: CSVGQGDSNQPQHF. The chain joins TRBV29-1 to TRBJ1-5; 9 nucleotides agree with TRBD1. There are 14 residues in the CDR3. Trimming cost V 4 bases and J 0 bases; bases outside gene matches: 1. Germline CDR1 is SQVTM and CDR2 is ANQGSEA.

The CDR3 protein is CASSLRGYEKLFF. The CDR3 DNA sequence: TGTGCCAGCAGCTTGAGAGGTTATGAAAAACTGTTTTTT. This chain joins TRBV5-6 and TRBJ1-4; D gene uncertain. The CDR3 is made up of 13 amino acids. Germline CDR1 SGHDT, CDR2 YYEEEE. V was clipped by 1 base and J by 6 bases, with 7 bases between them.

The chain employs TRBV15 and TRBJ2-2; a weak D match, TRBD2 (5 bases). The V and J ends lost 0 bases and 5 bases respectively, with 16 bases between them. Germline V gives CDR1 LNHNV, CDR2 YYDKDF (reference sequence). The CDR3 length is 17 residues. The CDR3 reads CATSRDLANSGTGELFF. The CDR3 nucleotides read TGTGCCACCAGCAGAGATCTCGCGAACTCGGGGACCGGGGAGCTGTTTTTT.

By share of the sample, this clone is medium-sized. CDR3 nucleotide sequence: TGTGCCAGCAGCTTGGGTCAGCTGAACACTGAAGCTTTCTTT. Translating it yields CASSLGQLNTEAFF. The rearrangement joins TRBV7-9 to TRBJ1-1; D unclear. The V gene's germline CDR1 is SEHNR and CDR2 FQNEAQ (reference sequence). V was cut by 3 bases and J by 0 bases, with 8 bases left in between. The CDR3 runs 14 residues.

The CDR3: CASSYGQGAPEVFF. The CDR3 bases are TGCGCCAGCAGTTACGGACAGGGGGCGCCTGAGGTGTTTTTT. The J gene is TRBJ1-4, the V gene TRBV5-1; 11 bases map to TRBD1. Losses at the gene ends were 5 bases for V and 15 bases for J; bases not matched to a gene: 12. The germline V gene encodes CDR1 SGHRS and CDR2 YFSETQ. The CDR3 runs to 14 residues.

The rearrangement links TRBV27 to TRBJ2-7, with 7 positions matching TRBD1. Germline V CDR1 and CDR2: MNHEY, SMNVEV (reference sequence). With 2 bases clipped from V and 4 bases from J, the junction kept 11 bases outside the gene matches. This CDR3 has 16 residues. The DNA for the CDR3 is TGTGCCAGCAGTTTAGACCCGACAGGGTGGAGGTACGAGCAGTACTTC. This sequence encodes CASSLDPTGWRYEQYF.

The CDR3 protein is CAWSGSTYEQYF. In DNA form, the CDR3 reads TGTGCCTGGAGCGGGAGTACCTACGAGCAGTACTTC. This chain links TRBV30 with TRBJ2-7; D perhaps matches TRBD2 (6 bases). The CDR3 totals 12 residues. CDR1 is GTSNPN and CDR2 is SVGIG in the germline V gene (reference sequence). V was shortened by 3 bases and J by 2 bases, with 8 bases between the two germline ends.